A single sample is the source of the 7 T cell receptor beta chains below, sequenced in a study of low-dose radiotherapy and immunotherapy resistance in tumors. Primers used for first-strand cDNA, a TRAV- and TRBV-specific set, covered both alpha and beta chains. The authors amplified TCRs for around 20 PCR cycles with a constant-region primer and a V-primer adapter. TCRdb redid the calling of the reads with MiXCR, one entry per CDR3 protein. The sample includes 75,000 to 95,000 distinct CDR3 sequences, over 15% of them seen just once. The time point was: before trial treatment. Sample: PBMCs, taken before treatment. The receptors originated from a male donor with prostate cancer.

Comment on this clonotype: One end of the junction does not line up with germline, which may come from a read error. Written as DNA, the CDR3 is TGTGCCAGCAGCGTAGGGGCAACGCTAGCGGGGGGGAACTTC. Its protein is CASSVGATLAGGNF. The chain is built from TRBV9 and TRBJ2-1, with 12 bases fitting TRBD2. Germline V gene sequence: CDR1 SGDLS, CDR2 YYNGEE. The CDR3 runs 14 residues.

In its sample, this clonotype was seen many times. The genes are TRBV27 and TRBJ2-3, with 7 bases fitting TRBD1. The CDR3 extends over 15 amino acids. The germline V gene encodes CDR1 MNHEY and CDR2 SMNVEV (reference sequence). V was clipped by 2 bases and J by 0 bases; unmatched bases: 2. For the CDR3, the DNA is TGTGCCAGCAGTTTACGGGGACAGAGCACAGATACGCAGTATTTT. It translates to CASSLRGQSTDTQYF.

This clonotype was detected many times. One junction end disagrees with the germline gene, perhaps due to a read error. The CDR3 region has the DNA TGTGCCAGCAGCTTGTTGAGCTTCCGGGACAGGGGAAGAAACGAGCAGTACTTC. This codes for CASSLLSFRDRGRNEQYF. V usage is TRBV5-3 and J usage is TRBJ2-7; 10 bases are a match to TRBD1. TRBV5-3 is an open reading frame whose function is uncertain. The CDR3 spans 18 residues.

This clonotype was detected ten times or more. The chain is built from TRBV7-8 and TRBJ1-1; D is perhaps TRBD1 (6 bases). V was shortened by 5 bases and J by 3 bases, with 13 bases between the two germline ends. Germline V gene sequence: CDR1 SGHVS, CDR2 FQNEAQ. The CDR3 loop spans 14 amino acids. In DNA form, the CDR3 reads TGTGCCAGCAGCCACCCAAACAGGGACACTGAAGCTTTCTTT. Amino acids: CASSHPNRDTEAFF.

The table lists this clonotype with many counts. The CDR3 sequence: CASSAGQAYTF. The CDR3 region has the DNA TGTGCCAGCAGTGCGGGACAGGCCTACACCTTC. This chain joins TRBV6-6 and TRBJ1-2; TRBD1 agrees at 8 bases. CDR3 length equals 11 residues. Germline CDR1 and CDR2: MNHNY and SVGAGI (reference sequence). J gave up 10 bases and V 5 bases, and 3 bases lay outside the gene matches.

This clonotype was recorded at least ten times. The rearrangement links TRBV13 to TRBJ1-1; D not resolved. V lost 2 bases and J 1 base, leaving 5 bases between the germline ends. Germline V gives CDR1 PRHDT, CDR2 FYEKMQ (reference sequence). This CDR3 is built from 13 residues. In nucleotides, the CDR3 is TGTGCCAGCAGCTTAAGCCCGAACACTGAAGCTTTCTTT. It is translated as CASSLSPNTEAFF.

The table lists this clonotype with many counts. This chain links TRBV7-9 with TRBJ1-6; 7 nucleotides agree with TRBD1. Losses at the gene ends were 5 bases for V and 7 bases for J; bases not matched to a gene: 8. Germline V gene lookup returns CDR1 SEHNR and CDR2 FQNEAQ (reference sequence). CDR3 length: 15 amino acids. In DNA, the CDR3 is TGTGCCAGCAGCGTCAGGGACAGCCGAAATTCACCCCTCCACTTT. Protein product: CASSVRDSRNSPLHF. The variable domain in full, with the rest retrieved from reference TRBV7-9 and TRBJ1-6, is DTGVSQNPRHKITKRGQNVTFRCDPISEHNRLYWYRQTLGQGPEFLTYFQNEAQLEKSRLLSDRFSAERPKGSFSTLEIQRTEQGDSAMYLCASSVRDSRNSPLHFGNGTRLTVT.